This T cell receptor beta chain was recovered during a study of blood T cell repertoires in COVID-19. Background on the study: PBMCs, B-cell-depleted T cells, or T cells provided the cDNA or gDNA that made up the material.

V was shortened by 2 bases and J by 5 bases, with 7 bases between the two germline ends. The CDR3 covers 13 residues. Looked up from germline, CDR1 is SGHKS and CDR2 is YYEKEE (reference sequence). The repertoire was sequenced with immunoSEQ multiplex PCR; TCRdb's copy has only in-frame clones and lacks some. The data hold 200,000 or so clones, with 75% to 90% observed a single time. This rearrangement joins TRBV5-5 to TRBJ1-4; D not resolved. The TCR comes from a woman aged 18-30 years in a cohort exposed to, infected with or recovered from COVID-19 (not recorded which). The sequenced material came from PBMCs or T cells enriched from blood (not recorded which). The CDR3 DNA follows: TGTGCCAGCAGCTTTCGGGGAAATGAAAAACTGTTTTTT. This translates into CASSFRGNEKLFF.